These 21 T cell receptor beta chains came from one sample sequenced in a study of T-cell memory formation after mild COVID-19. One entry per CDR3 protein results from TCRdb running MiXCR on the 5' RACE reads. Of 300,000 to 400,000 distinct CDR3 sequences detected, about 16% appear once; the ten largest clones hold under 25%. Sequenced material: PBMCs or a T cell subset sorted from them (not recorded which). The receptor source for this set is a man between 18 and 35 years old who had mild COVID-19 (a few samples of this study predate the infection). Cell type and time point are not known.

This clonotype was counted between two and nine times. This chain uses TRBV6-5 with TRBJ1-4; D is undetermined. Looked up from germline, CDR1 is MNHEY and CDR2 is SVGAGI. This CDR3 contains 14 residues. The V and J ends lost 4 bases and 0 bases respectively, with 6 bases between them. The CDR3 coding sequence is TGTGCCAGCAGTTTCAGCACAACTAATGAAAAACTGTTTTTT. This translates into CASSFSTTNEKLFF.

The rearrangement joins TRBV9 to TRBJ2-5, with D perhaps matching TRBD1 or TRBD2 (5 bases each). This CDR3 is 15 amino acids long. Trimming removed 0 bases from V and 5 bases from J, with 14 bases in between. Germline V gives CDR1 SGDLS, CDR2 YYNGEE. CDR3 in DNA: TGTGCCAGCAGCGTAGCAGTGGGGGTCGGGGAGACCCAGTACTTC. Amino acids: CASSVAVGVGETQYF.

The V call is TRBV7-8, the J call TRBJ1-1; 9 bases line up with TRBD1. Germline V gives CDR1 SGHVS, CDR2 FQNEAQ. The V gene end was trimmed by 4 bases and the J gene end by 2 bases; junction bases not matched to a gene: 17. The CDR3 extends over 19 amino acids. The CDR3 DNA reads TGTGCCAGCAGCTACGGGACAGGGCTCCTCTACGGGGAAAACACTGAAGCTTTCTTT. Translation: CASSYGTGLLYGENTEAFF.

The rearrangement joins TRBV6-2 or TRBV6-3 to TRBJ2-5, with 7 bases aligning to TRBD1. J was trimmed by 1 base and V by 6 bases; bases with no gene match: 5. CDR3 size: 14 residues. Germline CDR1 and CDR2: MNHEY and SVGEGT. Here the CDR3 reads CASSDRVTQETQYF. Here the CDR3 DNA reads TGTGCCAGCAGCGACAGGGTCACCCAAGAGACCCAGTACTTC.

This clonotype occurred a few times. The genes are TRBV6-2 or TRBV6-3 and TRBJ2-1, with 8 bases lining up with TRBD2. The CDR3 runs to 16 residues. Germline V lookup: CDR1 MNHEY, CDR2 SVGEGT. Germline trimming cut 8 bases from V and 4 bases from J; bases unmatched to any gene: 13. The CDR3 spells CASYRWGGGTYNEQFF. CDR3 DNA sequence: TGTGCCAGCTACCGGTGGGGCGGGGGGACTTACAATGAGCAGTTCTTC.

The CDR3, as DNA: TGTGCCAGCAGACAGGGGCCAGCCTACGAGCAGTACTTC. It yields the protein CASRQGPAYEQYF. J is TRBJ2-7 and V is TRBV11-2; 7 nucleotides match TRBD1. The germline V gene encodes CDR1 SGHAT and CDR2 FQNNGV. V lost 6 bases to trimming and J lost 2 bases; unmatched junction nucleotides: 4. The CDR3 is 13 residues long.

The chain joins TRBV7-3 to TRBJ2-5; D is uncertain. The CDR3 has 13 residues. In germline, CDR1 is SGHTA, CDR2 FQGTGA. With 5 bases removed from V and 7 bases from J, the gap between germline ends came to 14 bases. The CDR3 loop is CASSPQKGGTQYF. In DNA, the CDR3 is TGTGCCAGCAGCCCCCAGAAGGGCGGGACCCAGTACTTC.

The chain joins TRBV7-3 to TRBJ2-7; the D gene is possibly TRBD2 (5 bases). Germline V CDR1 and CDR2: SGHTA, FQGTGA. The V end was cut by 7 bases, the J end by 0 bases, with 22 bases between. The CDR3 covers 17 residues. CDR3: CASTQEVEISSSYEQYF. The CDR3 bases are TGTGCCAGCACCCAGGAGGTGGAGATTTCGAGCTCCTACGAGCAGTACTTC.

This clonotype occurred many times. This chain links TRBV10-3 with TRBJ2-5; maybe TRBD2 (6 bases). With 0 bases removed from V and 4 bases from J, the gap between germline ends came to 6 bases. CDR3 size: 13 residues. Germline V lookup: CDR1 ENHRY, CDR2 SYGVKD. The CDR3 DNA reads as TGTGCCATCAGTGAGTCGGGACTAGAGACCCAGTACTTC. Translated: CAISESGLETQYF.

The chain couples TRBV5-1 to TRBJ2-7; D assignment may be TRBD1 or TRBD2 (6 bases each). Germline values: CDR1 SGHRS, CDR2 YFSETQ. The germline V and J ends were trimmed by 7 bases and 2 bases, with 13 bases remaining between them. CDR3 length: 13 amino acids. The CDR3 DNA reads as TGCGCCAGCGCCGGAGGGGGGACCTACGAGCAGTACTTC. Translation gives CASAGGGTYEQYF.

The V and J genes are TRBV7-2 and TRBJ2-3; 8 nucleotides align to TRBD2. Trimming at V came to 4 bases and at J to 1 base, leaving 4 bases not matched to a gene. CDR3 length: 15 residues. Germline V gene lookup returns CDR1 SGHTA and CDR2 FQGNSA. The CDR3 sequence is CASSWPAGGTDTQYF. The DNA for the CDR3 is TGTGCCAGCAGCTGGCCAGCGGGGGGCACAGATACGCAGTATTTT.

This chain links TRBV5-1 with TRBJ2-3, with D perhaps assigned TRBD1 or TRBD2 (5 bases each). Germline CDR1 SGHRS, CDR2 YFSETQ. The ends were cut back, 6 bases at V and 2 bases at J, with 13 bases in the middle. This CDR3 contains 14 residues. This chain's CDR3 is CASTEGLDTDTQYF. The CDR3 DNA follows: TGCGCCAGCACCGAGGGGCTTGACACAGATACGCAGTATTTT.

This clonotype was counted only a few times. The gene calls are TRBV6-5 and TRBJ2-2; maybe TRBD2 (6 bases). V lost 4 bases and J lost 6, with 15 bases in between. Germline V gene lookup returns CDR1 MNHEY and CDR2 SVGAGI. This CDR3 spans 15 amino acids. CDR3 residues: CASSSPGAGSGELFF. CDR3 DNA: TGTGCCAGCAGTTCCCCGGGTGCGGGGTCCGGGGAGCTGTTTTTT.

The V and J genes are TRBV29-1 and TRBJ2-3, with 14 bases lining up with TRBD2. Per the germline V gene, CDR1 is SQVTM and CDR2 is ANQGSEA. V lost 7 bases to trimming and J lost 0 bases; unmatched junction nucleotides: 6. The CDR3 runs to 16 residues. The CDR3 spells CSAGTSGGLSTDTQYF. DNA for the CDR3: TGCAGCGCCGGGACTAGCGGGGGCCTTAGCACAGATACGCAGTATTTT.

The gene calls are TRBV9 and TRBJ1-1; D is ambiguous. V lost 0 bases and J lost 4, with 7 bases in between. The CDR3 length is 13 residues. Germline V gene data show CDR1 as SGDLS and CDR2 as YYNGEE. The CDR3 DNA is TGTGCCAGCAGCGTAGCCCAAGCCACTGAAGCTTTCTTT. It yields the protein CASSVAQATEAFF.

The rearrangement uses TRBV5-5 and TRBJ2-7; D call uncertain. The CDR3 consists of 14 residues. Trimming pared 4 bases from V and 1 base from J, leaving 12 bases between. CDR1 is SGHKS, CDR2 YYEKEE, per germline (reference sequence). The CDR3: CASSVTGSSYEQYV. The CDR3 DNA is TGTGCCAGCAGCGTCACCGGGTCGTCCTACGAGCAGTACGTC.

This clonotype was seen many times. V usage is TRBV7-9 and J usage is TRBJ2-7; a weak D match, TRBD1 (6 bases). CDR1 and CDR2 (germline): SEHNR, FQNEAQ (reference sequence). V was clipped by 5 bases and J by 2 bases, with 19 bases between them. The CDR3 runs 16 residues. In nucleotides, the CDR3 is TGTGCCAGCAGCGCCCACAGGGTCGGAAGCCCCTACGAGCAGTACTTC. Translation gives CASSAHRVGSPYEQYF.

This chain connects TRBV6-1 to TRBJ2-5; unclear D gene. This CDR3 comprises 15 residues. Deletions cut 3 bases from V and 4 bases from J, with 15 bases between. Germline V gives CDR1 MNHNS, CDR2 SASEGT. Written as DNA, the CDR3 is TGTGCCAGCAGTGATCAAGTTGCTTACTTAGAGACCCAGTACTTC. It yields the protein CASSDQVAYLETQYF.

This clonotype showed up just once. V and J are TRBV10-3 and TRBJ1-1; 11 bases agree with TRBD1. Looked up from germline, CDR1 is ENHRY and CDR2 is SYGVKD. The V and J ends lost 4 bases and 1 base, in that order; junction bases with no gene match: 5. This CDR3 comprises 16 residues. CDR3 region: CAISGTGGARNTEAFF. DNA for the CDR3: TGTGCCATCAGTGGGACAGGGGGCGCGAGGAACACTGAAGCTTTCTTT.

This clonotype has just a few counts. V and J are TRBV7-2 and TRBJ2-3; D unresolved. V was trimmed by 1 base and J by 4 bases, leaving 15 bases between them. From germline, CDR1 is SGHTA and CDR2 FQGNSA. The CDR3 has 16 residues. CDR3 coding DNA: TGTGCCAGCAGCTTAGAGCCACGGGCCTCAGCAGATACGCAGTATTTT. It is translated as CASSLEPRASADTQYF.

The DNA for the CDR3 is TGTGCCAGCAGCGGAGACAGGAATGAGCAGTTCTTC. Translated: CASSGDRNEQFF. The chain employs TRBV9 and TRBJ2-1; maybe TRBD1 (6 bases). Germline V gene sequence: CDR1 SGDLS, CDR2 YYNGEE. V was trimmed by 3 bases and J by 7 bases, leaving 8 bases between them. The CDR3 extends over 12 amino acids. The complete variable domain, with remaining parts taken from reference TRBV9 and TRBJ2-1, reads DSGVTQTPKHLITATGQRVTLRCSPRSGDLSVYWYQQSLDQGLQFLIQYYNGEERAKGNILERFSAQQFPDLHSELNLSSLELGDSALYFCASSGDRNEQFFGPGTRLTVL.